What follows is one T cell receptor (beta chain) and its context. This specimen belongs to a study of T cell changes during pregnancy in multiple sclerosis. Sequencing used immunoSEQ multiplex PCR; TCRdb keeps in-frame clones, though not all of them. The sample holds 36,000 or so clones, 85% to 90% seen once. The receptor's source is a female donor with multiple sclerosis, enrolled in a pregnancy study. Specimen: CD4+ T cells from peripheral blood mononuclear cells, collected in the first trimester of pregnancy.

DNA of the CDR3: TGTGCCAGCAGTCGACAGCGAACCTACGAGCAGTACTTC. Its protein is CASSRQRTYEQYF. The rearrangement links TRBV6-6 to TRBJ2-7, with D possibly matching TRBD1 (5 bases). The CDR3 has 13 residues. Germline CDR1 reads MNHNY; CDR2 reads SVGAGI (reference sequence). V dropped 5 bases and J dropped 2 bases, with 10 bases sitting between them.